A single T cell receptor beta chain is shown here with its context. In the source study's methods: How many nucleated cells were present was estimated from reference gene primer amplification. Sequencing was performed with immunoSEQ multiplex PCR; in TCRdb, only in-frame clones are kept and a portion is missing. V, J and clone size reflect that table, while D and trimming were determined from the DNA. The sample contains around 260,000 clones, approximately 90% of which appear only once. V lost 1 base, J lost 5 bases, and 2 bases stayed unmatched. The germline gives CDR1 MGHRA, CDR2 YSYEKL. CDR3 length: 15 amino acids. The source of the sample is a study of blood T cell repertoires in COVID-19.

Source material: peripheral blood. The source is a man aged 30-40 years with acute or convalescent COVID-19. J is TRBJ2-1 and V is TRBV4-1; 10 bases align to TRBD2. The CDR3 sequence: CASSQASGGDNEQFF. The CDR3, as DNA: TGCGCCAGCAGCCAAGCCAGCGGGGGGGACAATGAGCAGTTCTTC.